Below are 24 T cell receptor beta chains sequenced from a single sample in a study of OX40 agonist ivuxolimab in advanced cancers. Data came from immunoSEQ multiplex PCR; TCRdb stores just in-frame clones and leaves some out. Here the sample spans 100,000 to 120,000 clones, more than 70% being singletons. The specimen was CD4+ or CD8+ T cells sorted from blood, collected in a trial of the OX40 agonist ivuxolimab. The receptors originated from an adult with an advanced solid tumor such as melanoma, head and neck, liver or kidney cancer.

The CDR3 DNA is TGTGCCAGCAGTGAACTTTTCGGACAGGGATTTCAGCAGTACTTC. This sequence encodes CASSELFGQGFQQYF. This chain links TRBV6-1 with TRBJ2-7; 8 nucleotides agree with TRBD1. The CDR3 totals 15 residues. CDR1 and CDR2 from the germline V gene are MNHNS and SASEGT. Trimming cost V 2 bases and J 8 bases; bases outside gene matches: 11.

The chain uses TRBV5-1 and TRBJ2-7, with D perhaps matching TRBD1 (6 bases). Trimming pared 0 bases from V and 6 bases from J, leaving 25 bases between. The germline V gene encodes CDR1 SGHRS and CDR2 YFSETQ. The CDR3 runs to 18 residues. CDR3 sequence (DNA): TGCGCCAGCAGCTTGGGGAGGCCGGACAGAGGGCCCGCCGGCGAGCAGTACTTC. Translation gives CASSLGRPDRGPAGEQYF.

The DNA of the CDR3 is TGTGCCAGCAGCTTGGGTGGGACTAGCGGGAGGACTTACGAGCAGTACTTC. Its protein product is CASSLGGTSGRTYEQYF. The rearrangement links TRBV5-4 to TRBJ2-7; 15 positions agree with TRBD2. This CDR3 region has 17 residues. CDR1 and CDR2 from the germline V gene are SGHNT and YYREEE (reference sequence). V lost 0 bases to trimming and J lost 4 bases; unmatched junction nucleotides: 5.

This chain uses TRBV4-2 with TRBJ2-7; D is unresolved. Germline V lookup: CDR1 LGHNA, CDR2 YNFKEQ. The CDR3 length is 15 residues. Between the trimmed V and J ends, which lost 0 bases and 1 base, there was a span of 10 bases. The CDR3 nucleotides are TGTGCCAGCAGCCAAGACAGGAACCCATCCTACGAGCAGTACTTC. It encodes CASSQDRNPSYEQYF.

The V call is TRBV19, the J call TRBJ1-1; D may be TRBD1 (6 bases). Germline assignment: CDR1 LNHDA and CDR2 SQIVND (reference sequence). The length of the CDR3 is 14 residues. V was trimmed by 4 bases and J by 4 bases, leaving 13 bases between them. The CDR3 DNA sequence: TGTGCCAGTAGTAGACCCGGGGGCCGCACTGAAGCTTTCTTT. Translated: CASSRPGGRTEAFF.

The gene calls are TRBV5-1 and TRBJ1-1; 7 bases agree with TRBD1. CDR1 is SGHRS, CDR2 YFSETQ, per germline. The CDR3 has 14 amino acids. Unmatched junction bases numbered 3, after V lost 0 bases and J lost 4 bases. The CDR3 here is CASSLGQGGTEAFF. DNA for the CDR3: TGCGCCAGCAGCTTGGGACAGGGAGGCACTGAAGCTTTCTTT.

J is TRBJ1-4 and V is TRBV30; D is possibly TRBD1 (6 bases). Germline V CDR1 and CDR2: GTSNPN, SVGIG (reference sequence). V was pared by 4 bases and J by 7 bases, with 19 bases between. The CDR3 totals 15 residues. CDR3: CAWTAGTPQIEKLFF. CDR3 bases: TGTGCCTGGACCGCCGGGACACCTCAGATTGAAAAACTGTTTTTT. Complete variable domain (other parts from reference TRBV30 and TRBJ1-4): SQTIHQWPATLVQPVGSPLSLECTVEGTSNPNLYWYRQAAGRGLQLLFYSVGIGQISSEVPQNLSASRPQDRQFILSSKKLLLSDSGFYLCAWTAGTPQIEKLFFGSGTQLSVL.

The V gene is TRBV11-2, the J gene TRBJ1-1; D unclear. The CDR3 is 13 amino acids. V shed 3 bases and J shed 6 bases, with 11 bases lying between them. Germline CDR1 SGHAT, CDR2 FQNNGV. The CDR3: CASSFYDIAEAFF. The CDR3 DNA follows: TGTGCCAGCAGCTTTTATGACATAGCTGAAGCTTTCTTT. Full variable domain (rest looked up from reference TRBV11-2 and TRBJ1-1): EAGVAQSPRYKIIEKRQSVAFWCNPISGHATLYWYQQILGQGPKLLIQFQNNGVVDDSQLPKDRFSAERLKGVDSTLKIQPAKLEDSAVYLCASSFYDIAEAFFGQGTRLTVV.

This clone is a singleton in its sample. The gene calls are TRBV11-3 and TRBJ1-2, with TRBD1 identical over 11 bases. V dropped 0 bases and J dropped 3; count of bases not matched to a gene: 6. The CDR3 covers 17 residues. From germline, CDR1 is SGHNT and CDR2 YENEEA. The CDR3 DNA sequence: TGTGCCAGCAGCTTAGATCAATGGACAGGGGGCGACTATGGCTACACCTTC. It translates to CASSLDQWTGGDYGYTF.

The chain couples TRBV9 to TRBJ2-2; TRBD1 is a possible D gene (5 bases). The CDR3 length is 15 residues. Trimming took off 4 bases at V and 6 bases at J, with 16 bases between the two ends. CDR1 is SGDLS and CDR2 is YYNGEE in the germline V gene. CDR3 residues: CASSSSPQGSGELFF. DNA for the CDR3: TGTGCCAGCAGCTCTTCCCCTCAGGGTTCCGGGGAGCTGTTTTTT.

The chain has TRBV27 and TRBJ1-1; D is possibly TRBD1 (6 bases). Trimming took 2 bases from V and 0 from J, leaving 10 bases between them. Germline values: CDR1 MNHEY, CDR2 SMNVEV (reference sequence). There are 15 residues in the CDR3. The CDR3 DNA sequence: TGTGCCAGCAGTTTAGGGGGGCCCCTGAACACTGAAGCTTTCTTT. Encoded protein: CASSLGGPLNTEAFF.

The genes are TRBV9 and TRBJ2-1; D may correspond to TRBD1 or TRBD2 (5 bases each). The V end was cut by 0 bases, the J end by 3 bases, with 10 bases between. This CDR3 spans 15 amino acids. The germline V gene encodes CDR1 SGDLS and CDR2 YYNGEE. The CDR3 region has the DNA TGTGCCAGCAGCGTAGTTGGGGGAAGCTACAATGAGCAGTTCTTC. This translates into CASSVVGGSYNEQFF.

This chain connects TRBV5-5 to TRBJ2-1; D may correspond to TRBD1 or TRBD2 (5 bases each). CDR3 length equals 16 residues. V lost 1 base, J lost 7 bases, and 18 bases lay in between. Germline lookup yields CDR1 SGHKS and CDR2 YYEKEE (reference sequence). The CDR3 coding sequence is TGTGCCAGCAGCTTGACCGCGACAGCCACGGGGAATGAGCAGTTCTTC. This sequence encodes CASSLTATATGNEQFF.

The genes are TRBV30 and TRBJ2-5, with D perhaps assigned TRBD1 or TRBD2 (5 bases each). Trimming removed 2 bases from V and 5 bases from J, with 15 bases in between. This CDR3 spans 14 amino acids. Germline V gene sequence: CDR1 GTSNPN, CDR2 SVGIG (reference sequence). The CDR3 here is CAWSKTVTGETQYF. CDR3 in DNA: TGTGCCTGGAGTAAGACAGTGACGGGGGAGACCCAGTACTTC. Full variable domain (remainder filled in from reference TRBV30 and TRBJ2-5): SQTIHQWPATLVQPVGSPLSLECTVEGTSNPNLYWYRQAAGRGLQLLFYSVGIGQISSEVPQNLSASRPQDRQFILSSKKLLLSDSGFYLCAWSKTVTGETQYFGPGTRLLVL.

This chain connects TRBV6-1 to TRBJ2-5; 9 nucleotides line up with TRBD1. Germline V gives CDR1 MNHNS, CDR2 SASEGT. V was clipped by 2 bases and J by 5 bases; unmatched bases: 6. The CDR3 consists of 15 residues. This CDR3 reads CASSEPGTGRETQYF. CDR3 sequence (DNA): TGTGCCAGCAGTGAACCTGGGACAGGGAGGGAGACCCAGTACTTC.

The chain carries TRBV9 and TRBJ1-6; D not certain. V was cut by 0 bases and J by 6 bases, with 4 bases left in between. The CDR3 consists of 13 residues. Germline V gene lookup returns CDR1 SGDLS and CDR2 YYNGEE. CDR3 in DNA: TGTGCCAGCAGCGTAGTAGGTAATTCACCCCTCCACTTT. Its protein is CASSVVGNSPLHF.

This CDR3 is CASSLPGVRGNTEAFF. CDR3 in DNA: TGTGCCAGCAGCTTACCCGGAGTCCGGGGGAACACTGAAGCTTTCTTT. The chain is built from TRBV5-8 and TRBJ1-1; D unresolved. The germline V gene encodes CDR1 SGHTS and CDR2 YDEGEE. This CDR3 comprises 16 residues. V was pared by 2 bases and J by 1 base, with 15 bases between.

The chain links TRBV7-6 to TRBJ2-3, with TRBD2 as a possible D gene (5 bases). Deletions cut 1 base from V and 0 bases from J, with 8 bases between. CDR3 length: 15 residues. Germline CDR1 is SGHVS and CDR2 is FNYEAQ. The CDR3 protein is CASSLGRFSTDTQYF. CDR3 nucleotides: TGTGCCAGCAGCTTAGGGAGGTTTAGCACAGATACGCAGTATTTT.

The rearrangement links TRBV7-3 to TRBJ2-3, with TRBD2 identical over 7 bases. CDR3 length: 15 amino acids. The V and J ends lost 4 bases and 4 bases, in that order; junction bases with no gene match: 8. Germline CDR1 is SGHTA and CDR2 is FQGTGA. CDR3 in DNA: TGTGCCAGCAGCTCTAGCGGAGGAAGGCCAGATACGCAGTATTTT. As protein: CASSSSGGRPDTQYF.

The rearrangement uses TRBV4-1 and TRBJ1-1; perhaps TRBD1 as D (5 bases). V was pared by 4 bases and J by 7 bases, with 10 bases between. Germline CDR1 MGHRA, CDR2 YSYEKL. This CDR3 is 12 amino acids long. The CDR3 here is CASSRDRFEAFF. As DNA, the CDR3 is TGCGCCAGCAGCCGTGACAGATTTGAAGCTTTCTTT.

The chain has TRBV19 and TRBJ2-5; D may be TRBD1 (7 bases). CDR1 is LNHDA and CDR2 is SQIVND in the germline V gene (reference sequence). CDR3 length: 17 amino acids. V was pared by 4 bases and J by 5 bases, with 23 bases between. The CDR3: CASSRDSRIGSMETQYF. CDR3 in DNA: TGTGCCAGTAGTAGGGACAGCCGGATCGGGAGTATGGAGACCCAGTACTTC.

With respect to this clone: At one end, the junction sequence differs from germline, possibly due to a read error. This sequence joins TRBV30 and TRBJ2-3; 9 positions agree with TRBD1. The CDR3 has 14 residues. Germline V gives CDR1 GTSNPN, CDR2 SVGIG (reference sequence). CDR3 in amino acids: CAWETGTGTATQYF. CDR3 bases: TGTGCCTGGGAAACCGGGACAGGGACAGCTACGCAGTATTTT.

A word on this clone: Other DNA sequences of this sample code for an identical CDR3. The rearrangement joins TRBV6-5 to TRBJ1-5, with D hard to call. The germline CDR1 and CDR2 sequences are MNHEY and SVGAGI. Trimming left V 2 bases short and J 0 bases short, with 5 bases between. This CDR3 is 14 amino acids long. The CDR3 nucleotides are TGTGCCAGCAGTTACGGGCGTAGCAATCAGCCCCAGCATTTT. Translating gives CASSYGRSNQPQHF.

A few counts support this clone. The CDR3 bases are TGTGCCAGCAGCCAGGGACAGGAGAACACTGAAGCTTTCTTT. Translating it yields CASSQGQENTEAFF. The V gene is TRBV4-2, the J gene TRBJ1-1; TRBD1 aligns across 8 bases. CDR3 length equals 14 residues. CDR1 and CDR2 from the germline V gene are LGHNA and YNFKEQ. V dropped 3 bases and J dropped 1; count of bases not matched to a gene: 1.